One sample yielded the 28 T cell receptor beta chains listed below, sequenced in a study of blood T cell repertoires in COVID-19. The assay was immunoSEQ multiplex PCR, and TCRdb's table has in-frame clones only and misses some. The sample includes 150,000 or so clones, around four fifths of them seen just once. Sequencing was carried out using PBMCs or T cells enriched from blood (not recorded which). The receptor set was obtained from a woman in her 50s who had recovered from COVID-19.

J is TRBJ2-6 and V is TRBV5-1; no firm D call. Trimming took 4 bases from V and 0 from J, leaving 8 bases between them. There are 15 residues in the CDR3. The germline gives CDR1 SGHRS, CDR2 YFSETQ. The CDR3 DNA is TGCGCCAGCAGCCCCGTTCTCTCTGGGGCCAACGTCCTGACTTTC. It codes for CASSPVLSGANVLTF.

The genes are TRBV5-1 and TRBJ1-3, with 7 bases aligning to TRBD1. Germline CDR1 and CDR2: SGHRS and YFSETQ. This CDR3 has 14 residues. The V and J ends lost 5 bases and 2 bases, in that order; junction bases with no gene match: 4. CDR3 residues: CASRTGPAGNTIYF. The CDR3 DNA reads TGCGCCAGCAGGACAGGGCCCGCTGGAAACACCATATATTTT.

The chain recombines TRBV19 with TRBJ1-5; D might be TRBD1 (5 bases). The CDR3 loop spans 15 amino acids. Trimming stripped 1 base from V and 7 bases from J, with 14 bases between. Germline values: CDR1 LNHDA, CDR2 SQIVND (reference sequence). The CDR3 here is CASSIGGAANQPQHF. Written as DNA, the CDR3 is TGTGCCAGTAGTATAGGTGGGGCAGCCAACCAGCCCCAGCATTTT.

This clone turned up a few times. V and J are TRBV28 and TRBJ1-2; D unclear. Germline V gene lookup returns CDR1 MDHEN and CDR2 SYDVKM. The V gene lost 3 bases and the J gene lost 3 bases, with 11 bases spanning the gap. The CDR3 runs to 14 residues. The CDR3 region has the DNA TGTGCCAGCAGTTTGTCAGTCCAAGACTATGGCTACACCTTC. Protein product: CASSLSVQDYGYTF.

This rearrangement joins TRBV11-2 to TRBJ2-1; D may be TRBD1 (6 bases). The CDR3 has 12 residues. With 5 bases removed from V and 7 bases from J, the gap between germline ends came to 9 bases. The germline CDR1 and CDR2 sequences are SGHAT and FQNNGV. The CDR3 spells CASSRTDNEQFF. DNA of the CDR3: TGTGCCAGCAGCCGGACAGATAATGAGCAGTTCTTC.

The CDR3 protein is CASKTGETALGANYGYTF. Here the CDR3 DNA reads TGTGCCAGCAAAACGGGGGAAACAGCCCTAGGGGCTAACTATGGCTACACCTTC. The J gene is TRBJ1-2, the V gene TRBV28; perhaps TRBD1 as D (5 bases). V was cut by 7 bases and J by 0 bases, with 24 bases left in between. The length of the CDR3 is 18 residues. CDR1 and CDR2 from the germline V gene are MDHEN and SYDVKM.

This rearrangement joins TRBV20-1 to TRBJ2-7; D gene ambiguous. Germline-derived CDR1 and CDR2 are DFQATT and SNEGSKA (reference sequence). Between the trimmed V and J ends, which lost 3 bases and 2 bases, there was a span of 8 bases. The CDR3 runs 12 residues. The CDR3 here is CSASAGTYEQYF. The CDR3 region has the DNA TGCAGTGCTAGTGCAGGCACCTACGAGCAGTACTTC.

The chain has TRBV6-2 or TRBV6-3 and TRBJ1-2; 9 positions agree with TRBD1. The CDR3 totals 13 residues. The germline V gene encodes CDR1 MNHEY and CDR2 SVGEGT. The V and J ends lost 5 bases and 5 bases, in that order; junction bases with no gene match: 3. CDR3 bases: TGTGCCAGCAGTCCGACAGGGGGGTATGGCTACACCTTC. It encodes CASSPTGGYGYTF.

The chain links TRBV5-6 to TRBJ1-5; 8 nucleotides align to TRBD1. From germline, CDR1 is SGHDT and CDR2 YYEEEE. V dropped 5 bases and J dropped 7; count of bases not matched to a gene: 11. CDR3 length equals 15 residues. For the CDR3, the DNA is TGTGCCAGCAGACGTTCCGGGACAGGTCAGCAGCCCCAGCATTTT. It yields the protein CASRRSGTGQQPQHF. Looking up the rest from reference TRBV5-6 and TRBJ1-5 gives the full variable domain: DAGVTQSPTHLIKTRGQQVTLRCSPKSGHDTVSWYQQALGQGPQFIFQYYEEEERQRGNFPDRFSGHQFPNYSSELNVNALLLGDSALYLCASRRSGTGQQPQHFGDGTRLSIL.

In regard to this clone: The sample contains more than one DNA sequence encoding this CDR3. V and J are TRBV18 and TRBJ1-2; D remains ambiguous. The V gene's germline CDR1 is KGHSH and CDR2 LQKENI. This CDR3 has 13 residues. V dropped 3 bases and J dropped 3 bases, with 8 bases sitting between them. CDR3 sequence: CASSPGSDYGYTF. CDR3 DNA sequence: TGTGCCAGCTCACCCGGGTCCGACTATGGCTACACCTTC.

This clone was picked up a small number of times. This CDR3 is CASRYQGAETQYF. CDR3 DNA sequence: TGTGCCAGCAGGTATCAGGGGGCAGAGACCCAGTACTTC. This chain uses TRBV28 with TRBJ2-5; 8 bases match TRBD1. The CDR3 has 13 amino acids. V dropped 6 bases and J dropped 4; count of bases not matched to a gene: 4. Germline values: CDR1 MDHEN, CDR2 SYDVKM.

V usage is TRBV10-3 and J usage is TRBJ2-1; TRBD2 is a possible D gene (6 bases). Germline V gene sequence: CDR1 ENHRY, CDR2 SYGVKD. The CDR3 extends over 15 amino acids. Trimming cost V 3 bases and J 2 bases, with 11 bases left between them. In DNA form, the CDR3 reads TGTGCCATCAGTGATGGCGGGGCGGCCTACAATGAGCAGTTCTTC. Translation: CAISDGGAAYNEQFF.

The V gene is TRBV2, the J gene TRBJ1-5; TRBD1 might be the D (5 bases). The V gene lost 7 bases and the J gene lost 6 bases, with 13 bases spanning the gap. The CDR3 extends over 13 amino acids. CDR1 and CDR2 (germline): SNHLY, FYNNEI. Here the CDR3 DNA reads TGTGCCAGCACAGGGACCGGGGGTCAGCCCCAGCATTTT. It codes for CASTGTGGQPQHF.

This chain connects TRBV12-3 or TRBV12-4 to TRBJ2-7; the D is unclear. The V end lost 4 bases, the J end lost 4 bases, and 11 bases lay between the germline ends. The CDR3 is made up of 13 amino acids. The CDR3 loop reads CASSSPPPYEQYF. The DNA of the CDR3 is TGTGCCAGCAGTTCTCCCCCCCCGTACGAGCAGTACTTC.

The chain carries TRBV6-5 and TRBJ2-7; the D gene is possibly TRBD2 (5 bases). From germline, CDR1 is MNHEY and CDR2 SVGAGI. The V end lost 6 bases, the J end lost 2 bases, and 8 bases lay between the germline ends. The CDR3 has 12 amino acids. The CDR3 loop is CASRTTAYEQYF. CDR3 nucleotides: TGTGCCAGCAGGACTACCGCCTACGAGCAGTACTTC.

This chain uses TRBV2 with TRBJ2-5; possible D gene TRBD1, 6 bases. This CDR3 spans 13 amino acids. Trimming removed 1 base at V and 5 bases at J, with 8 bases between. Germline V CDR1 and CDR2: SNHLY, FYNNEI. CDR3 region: CASSEVRGETQYF. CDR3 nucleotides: TGTGCCAGCAGTGAAGTTAGGGGGGAGACCCAGTACTTC.

The CDR3 is CASTLGASGAYEQYF. DNA of the CDR3: TGTGCCAGCACCTTGGGGGCTAGCGGGGCCTACGAGCAGTACTTC. The V call is TRBV6-5, the J call TRBJ2-7; 9 bases align to TRBD2. Germline-derived CDR1 and CDR2 are MNHEY and SVGAGI. The CDR3 covers 15 residues. The trim removed 7 bases at V and 2 bases at J, leaving 9 bases unmatched.

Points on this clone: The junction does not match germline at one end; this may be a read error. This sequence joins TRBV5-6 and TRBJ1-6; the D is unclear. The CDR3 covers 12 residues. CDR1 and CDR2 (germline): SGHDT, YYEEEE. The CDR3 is CASSFVFRQAPF. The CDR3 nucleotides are TGTGCCAGCAGCTTTGTCTTCCGCCAGGCTCCGTTT.

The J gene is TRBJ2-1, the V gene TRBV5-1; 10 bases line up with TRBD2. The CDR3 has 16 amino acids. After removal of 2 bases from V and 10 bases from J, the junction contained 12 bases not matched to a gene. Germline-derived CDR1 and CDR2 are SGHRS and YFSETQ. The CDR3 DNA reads TGCGCCAGCAGCTTATATACTAGCGGGACGCGCAACGAGCAGTTCTTC. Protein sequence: CASSLYTSGTRNEQFF.

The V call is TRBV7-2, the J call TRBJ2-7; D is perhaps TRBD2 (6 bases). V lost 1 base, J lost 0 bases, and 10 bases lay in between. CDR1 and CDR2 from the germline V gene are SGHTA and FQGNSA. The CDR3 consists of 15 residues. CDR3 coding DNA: TGTGCCAGCAGCTTAGGGGCGGGGAGCTCCTACGAGCAGTACTTC. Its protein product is CASSLGAGSSYEQYF.

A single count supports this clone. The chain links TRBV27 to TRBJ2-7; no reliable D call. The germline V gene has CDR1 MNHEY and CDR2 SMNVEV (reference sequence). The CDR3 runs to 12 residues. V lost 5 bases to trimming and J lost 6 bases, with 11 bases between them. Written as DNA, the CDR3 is TGTGCCAGCAGTCCCTCCAGGCGCGAGCAGTACTTC. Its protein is CASSPSRREQYF.

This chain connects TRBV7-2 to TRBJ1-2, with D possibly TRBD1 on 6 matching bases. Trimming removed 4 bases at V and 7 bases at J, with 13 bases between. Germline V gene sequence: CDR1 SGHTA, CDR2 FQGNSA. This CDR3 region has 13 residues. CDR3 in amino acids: CASSSYREGGYTF. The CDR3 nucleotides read TGTGCCAGCAGCTCCTACAGGGAGGGTGGCTACACCTTC.

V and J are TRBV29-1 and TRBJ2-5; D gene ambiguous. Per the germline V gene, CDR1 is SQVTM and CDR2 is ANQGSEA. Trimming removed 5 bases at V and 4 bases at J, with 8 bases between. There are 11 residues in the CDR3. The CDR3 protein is CSVYLGETQYF. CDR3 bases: TGCAGCGTTTATCTAGGAGAGACCCAGTACTTC.

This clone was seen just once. This CDR3 is CASSPWGGGSSYEQYF. CDR3 coding DNA: TGTGCCAGCAGCCCTTGGGGGGGCGGGAGCTCCTACGAGCAGTACTTC. This sequence joins TRBV4-2 and TRBJ2-7, with D maybe TRBD2 (7 bases). The CDR3 covers 16 residues. The V and J ends lost 4 bases and 0 bases respectively, with 16 bases between them. The germline CDR1 and CDR2 sequences are LGHNA and YNFKEQ.

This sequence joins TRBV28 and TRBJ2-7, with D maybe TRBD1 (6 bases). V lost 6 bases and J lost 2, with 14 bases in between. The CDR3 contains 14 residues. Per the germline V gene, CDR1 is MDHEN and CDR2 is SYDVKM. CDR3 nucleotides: TGTGCCAGCAGGGCGGACAGCTGGCCCTACGAGCAGTACTTC. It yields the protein CASRADSWPYEQYF.

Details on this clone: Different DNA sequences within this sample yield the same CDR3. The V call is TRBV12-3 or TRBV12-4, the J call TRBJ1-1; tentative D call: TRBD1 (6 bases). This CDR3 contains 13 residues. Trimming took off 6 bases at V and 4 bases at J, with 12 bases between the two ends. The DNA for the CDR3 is TGTGCCAGCAGCTTACAGGGTTCCACTGAAGCTTTCTTT. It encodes CASSLQGSTEAFF.

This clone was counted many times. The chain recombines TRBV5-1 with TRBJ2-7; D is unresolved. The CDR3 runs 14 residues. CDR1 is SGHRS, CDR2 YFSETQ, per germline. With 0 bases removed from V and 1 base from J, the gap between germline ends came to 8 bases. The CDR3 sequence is CASSLDAKSYEQYF. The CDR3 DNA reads TGCGCCAGCAGCTTGGACGCGAAATCCTACGAGCAGTACTTC.

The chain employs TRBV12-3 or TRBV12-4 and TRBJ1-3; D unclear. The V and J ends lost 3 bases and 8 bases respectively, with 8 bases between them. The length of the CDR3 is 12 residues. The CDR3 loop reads CASSFFTDTIYF. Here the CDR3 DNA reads TGTGCCAGCAGTTTTTTCACGGACACCATATATTTT.